Below are 29 T cell receptor beta chains sequenced from a single sample in a study of cytomegalovirus exposure and HLA in healthy donors. The study ran its PCR with 60 Vbeta and 13 Jbeta primers. TCRdb's copy holds only in-frame clones and misses some; the assay was immunoSEQ multiplex PCR. The data contain about 210,000 clones, over 75% of them singletons. The specimen sequenced was PBMCs. These receptors all come from a male donor in good health and CMV-seronegative.

This chain links TRBV20-1 with TRBJ1-5; 7 nucleotides agree with TRBD1. The CDR3 is 11 amino acids. V lost 1 base to trimming and J lost 12 bases; unmatched junction nucleotides: 3. Germline CDR1 is DFQATT and CDR2 is SNEGSKA (reference sequence). The CDR3, as DNA: TGCAGTGCTAGAGGGACAGGTCTCCAGCATTTT. The encoded protein is CSARGTGLQHF.

The chain's CDR3 is CASSSPGQGRYGYTF. The CDR3 nucleotides read TGTGCCAGCAGTTCACCGGGACAGGGACGCTATGGCTACACCTTC. The chain uses TRBV27 and TRBJ1-2, with TRBD1 matching over 9 bases. The CDR3 runs to 15 residues. CDR1 and CDR2 from the germline V gene are MNHEY and SMNVEV (reference sequence). V shed 4 bases and J 4 bases; nucleotides not matched to a gene: 7.

This clone was observed a handful of times. The rearrangement joins TRBV28 to TRBJ2-3; maybe TRBD2 (6 bases). CDR1 is MDHEN and CDR2 is SYDVKM in the germline V gene. The CDR3 is 17 amino acids. V shed 6 bases and J shed 0 bases, with 19 bases lying between them. The CDR3 protein is CASSPPLTGTSTDTQYF. Here the CDR3 DNA reads TGTGCCAGCAGCCCCCCCCTTACGGGGACTAGCACAGATACGCAGTATTTT.

This clone was picked up one time. The chain recombines TRBV11-2 with TRBJ1-5, with TRBD1 as a possible D gene (6 bases). V was cut by 5 bases and J by 1 base, with 15 bases left in between. CDR3 size: 16 residues. Germline-derived CDR1 and CDR2 are SGHAT and FQNNGV. CDR3 nucleotides: TGTGCCAGCAGCAATAGGGGGGGTGTCAGCAATCAGCCCCAGCATTTT. This gives the protein CASSNRGGVSNQPQHF.

The chain links TRBV13 to TRBJ2-2, with 9 nucleotides matching TRBD2. The CDR3 sequence is 15 residues long. CDR1 is PRHDT and CDR2 is FYEKMQ in the germline V gene (reference sequence). V trimming: 6 bases; J trimming: 6 bases; junction bases outside the gene matches: 8. This CDR3 reads CASRRTSAGAGELFF. CDR3 nucleotide sequence: TGTGCCAGCAGGCGGACTAGCGCTGGGGCCGGGGAGCTGTTTTTT.

V usage is TRBV28 and J usage is TRBJ2-7; 9 bases line up with TRBD1. J was trimmed by 3 bases and V by 6 bases; bases with no gene match: 3. Germline values: CDR1 MDHEN, CDR2 SYDVKM. The CDR3 loop spans 13 amino acids. CDR3 DNA sequence: TGTGCCAGCAGAACAGGGGGCCACTACGAGCAGTACTTC. This translates into CASRTGGHYEQYF.

The gene calls are TRBV5-4 and TRBJ1-4; the D gene is possibly TRBD1 (5 bases). V dropped 0 bases and J dropped 7 bases, with 7 bases sitting between them. CDR3 length: 13 amino acids. Germline V CDR1 and CDR2: SGHNT, YYREEE (reference sequence). CDR3 DNA: TGTGCCAGCAGCTTGGGGCAGGGTGAAAAACTGTTTTTT. Translation gives CASSLGQGEKLFF.

The genes are TRBV28 and TRBJ1-4; D gene uncertain. The CDR3 totals 16 residues. V shed 2 bases and J shed 8 bases, with 18 bases lying between them. Germline V gene sequence: CDR1 MDHEN, CDR2 SYDVKM. The CDR3 region is CASSLMGQANSEKLFF. In DNA form, the CDR3 reads TGTGCCAGCAGTTTAATGGGTCAGGCTAACTCGGAAAAACTGTTTTTT.

The chain couples TRBV7-9 to TRBJ2-3; D unclear. This CDR3 has 13 residues. Germline CDR1 reads SEHNR; CDR2 reads FQNEAQ (reference sequence). V lost 3 bases, J lost 5 bases, and 9 bases lay in between. Here the CDR3 reads CASSLTDLDTQYF. The CDR3 DNA follows: TGTGCCAGCAGCTTGACTGATTTAGATACGCAGTATTTT.

This rearrangement joins TRBV27 to TRBJ2-5; D possibly corresponds to TRBD2 (6 bases). The J call may be faulty, since TRBJ2-7 better matches the DNA end. The CDR3 extends over 13 amino acids. Germline CDR1 reads MNHEY; CDR2 reads SMNVEV (reference sequence). CDR3 protein: CASSQGTLYEQYF. In DNA, the CDR3 is TGTGCCAGCAGCCAAGGGACTCTCTACGAGCAGTACTTC.

The chain employs TRBV7-3 and TRBJ2-7, with TRBD1 identical over 12 bases. Trimming took 1 base from V and 6 from J; bases not matched to a gene: 1. The CDR3 is 14 residues long. Germline V lookup: CDR1 SGHTA, CDR2 FQGTGA. The CDR3 region is CASSLRDRGREQYF. The CDR3 DNA sequence: TGTGCCAGCAGCTTAAGGGACAGGGGGCGCGAGCAGTACTTC. Full variable domain (outside the CDR3, taken from reference TRBV7-3 and TRBJ2-7): GAGVSQTPSNKVTEKGKYVELRCDPISGHTALYWYRQSLGQGPEFLIYFQGTGAADDSGLPNDRFFAVRPEGSVSTLKIQRTERGDSAVYLCASSLRDRGREQYFGPGTRLTVT.

This clone was seen a few times. The V gene is TRBV23-1, the J gene TRBJ1-5, with a possible D match to TRBD1 (6 bases). TRBV23-1 is recorded as an ORF, its role being uncertain. The CDR3 has 17 residues. Trimming shortened V by 4 bases and J by 3 bases, and 19 bases separated the two germline ends. The CDR3 DNA reads TGCGCCAGCAGTCGCCCTACCGGACAGACGAACAATCAGCCCCAGCATTTT. It specifies CASSRPTGQTNNQPQHF.

V usage is TRBV9 and J usage is TRBJ2-3, with 11 bases that match TRBD2. CDR1 and CDR2 (germline): SGDLS, YYNGEE. With 2 bases clipped from V and 6 bases from J, the junction kept 2 bases outside the gene matches. The CDR3 extends over 14 amino acids. CDR3 DNA sequence: TGTGCCAGCAGCGTGACTAGCGGGATGGATACGCAGTATTTT. It codes for CASSVTSGMDTQYF.

This chain links TRBV5-6 with TRBJ2-7; D perhaps matches TRBD2 (7 bases). The CDR3 length is 14 residues. V gave up 6 bases and J gave up 3 bases, with 16 bases separating them. Germline CDR1 SGHDT, CDR2 YYEEEE. In DNA form, the CDR3 reads TGTGCCAGCAACACGGGGGGCCCCAACTACGAGCAGTACTTC. This translates into CASNTGGPNYEQYF. The full variable domain, completed using reference TRBV5-6 and TRBJ2-7, is DAGVTQSPTHLIKTRGQQVTLRCSPKSGHDTVSWYQQALGQGPQFIFQYYEEEERQRGNFPDRFSGHQFPNYSSELNVNALLLGDSALYLCASNTGGPNYEQYFGPGTRLTVT.

This chain joins TRBV5-1 and TRBJ2-3; weak D call: TRBD1 (6 bases). In germline, CDR1 is SGHRS, CDR2 YFSETQ. Trimming took off 4 bases at V and 2 bases at J, with 14 bases between the two ends. This CDR3 has 15 residues. The CDR3 region is CASSPHSGVTDTQYF. The CDR3 DNA reads TGCGCCAGCAGCCCCCATTCAGGGGTCACAGATACGCAGTATTTT.

CDR3 amino acids: CASSQPWEGLGTEAFF. The CDR3 DNA follows: TGTGCCAGCAGCCAACCGTGGGAGGGGTTGGGCACTGAAGCTTTCTTT. The chain has TRBV14 and TRBJ1-1, with D possibly being TRBD1 (5 bases). This CDR3 has 16 amino acids. The V and J ends lost 2 bases and 4 bases respectively, with 17 bases between them. Germline CDR1 reads SGHDN; CDR2 reads FVKESK.

This sequence joins TRBV25-1 and TRBJ2-7; no reliable D call. Trimming shortened V by 6 bases and J by 0 bases, and 12 bases separated the two germline ends. CDR1 and CDR2 from the germline V gene are MGHDK and SYGVNS. CDR3 length: 14 residues. The CDR3 DNA reads as TGTGCCAGCAGGGCCGCAGATAACTCCTACGAGCAGTACTTC. Its translation is CASRAADNSYEQYF.

A few counts support this clone. The chain links TRBV6-1 to TRBJ1-2; D unclear. Germline V CDR1 and CDR2: MNHNS, SASEGT. The V and J ends lost 7 bases and 1 base respectively, with 10 bases between them. The CDR3 extends over 13 amino acids. The CDR3 loop is CASTPDFNYGYTF. In DNA, the CDR3 is TGTGCCAGCACACCGGACTTTAACTATGGCTACACCTTC.

V and J are TRBV5-1 and TRBJ1-4, with 8 bases lining up with TRBD1. Trimming took 4 bases from V and 5 from J; bases not matched to a gene: 7. The CDR3 contains 15 residues. The germline V gene encodes CDR1 SGHRS and CDR2 YFSETQ. The CDR3, as DNA: TGCGCCAGCAGCCCGGCACAGGGGGTCAATGAAAAACTGTTTTTT. This sequence encodes CASSPAQGVNEKLFF.

The rearrangement links TRBV6-4 to TRBJ2-2; TRBD2 matches at 7 bases. The CDR3 loop spans 14 amino acids. Per the germline V gene, CDR1 is MRHNA and CDR2 is SNTAGT. V was clipped by 2 bases and J by 3 bases; unmatched bases: 0. The CDR3 sequence: CASSDGGDTGELFF. The DNA of the CDR3 is TGTGCCAGCAGTGACGGGGGGGACACCGGGGAGCTGTTTTTT.

This clone came up a few times. The chain uses TRBV5-1 and TRBJ2-1; a weak D match, TRBD1 (5 bases). Trimming removed 3 bases from V and 5 bases from J, with 18 bases in between. The CDR3 is 16 amino acids. Germline values: CDR1 SGHRS, CDR2 YFSETQ. CDR3 in amino acids: CASSWGLGNTNNEQFF. As DNA, the CDR3 is TGCGCCAGCAGCTGGGGCCTCGGCAACACGAACAATGAGCAGTTCTTC.

The V and J genes are TRBV2 and TRBJ2-1, with a weak D call TRBD2 (7 bases). Germline values: CDR1 SNHLY, CDR2 FYNNEI. The CDR3 length is 18 residues. Trimming stripped 8 bases from V and 4 bases from J, with 27 bases between. As DNA, the CDR3 is TGTGCCAGCCAGGGGACGGGGGGCGGACTCTACCCGTACAATGAGCAGTTCTTC. As protein: CASQGTGGGLYPYNEQFF.

V is TRBV28 and J is TRBJ2-7; TRBD1 is a possible D gene (5 bases). Between the trimmed V and J ends, which lost 2 bases and 5 bases, there was a span of 10 bases. There are 13 residues in the CDR3. In germline, CDR1 is MDHEN, CDR2 SYDVKM. DNA of the CDR3: TGTGCCAGCAGTTTAGTCCAGGGAAACGAGCAGTACTTC. This gives the protein CASSLVQGNEQYF. Supplemented by reference TRBV28 and TRBJ2-7, the full variable domain reads DVKVTQSSRYLVKRTGEKVFLECVQDMDHENMFWYRQDPGLGLRLIYFSYDVKMKEKGDIPEGYSVSREKKERFSLILESASTNQTSMYLCASSLVQGNEQYFGPGTRLTVT.

The chain carries TRBV28 and TRBJ1-4, with D possibly matching TRBD1 (5 bases). Trimming cost V 6 bases and J 3 bases, with 8 bases left between them. The CDR3 length is 13 residues. The germline V gene encodes CDR1 MDHEN and CDR2 SYDVKM. The DNA of the CDR3 is TGTGCCAGCAGGACAGTCCCTAATGAAAAACTGTTTTTT. This sequence encodes CASRTVPNEKLFF.

CDR3 coding DNA: TGTGCCAGCAGCCCCCGAGGGACAGGGGGTAAGAATGGCTACACCTTC. Its protein product is CASSPRGTGGKNGYTF. The chain joins TRBV5-6 to TRBJ1-2, with 11 bases fitting TRBD1. The germline gives CDR1 SGHDT, CDR2 YYEEEE. The V gene end was trimmed by 4 bases and the J gene end by 6 bases; junction bases not matched to a gene: 11. CDR3 length: 16 amino acids.

The chain has TRBV7-2 and TRBJ1-1, with D tentatively TRBD1 (5 bases). Germline V gives CDR1 SGHTA, CDR2 FQGNSA. Between the trimmed V and J ends, which lost 1 base and 0 bases, there was a span of 15 bases. The CDR3 length is 17 residues. DNA of the CDR3: TGTGCCAGCAGCTTAGAGGATCAGGGTTCCATGAACACTGAAGCTTTCTTT. Its protein product is CASSLEDQGSMNTEAFF.

This chain uses TRBV6-6 with TRBJ1-6; TRBD1 agrees at 12 bases. This CDR3 has 16 residues. CDR1 and CDR2 from the germline V gene are MNHNY and SVGAGI (reference sequence). The J segment lost 8 bases and the V segment lost 2 bases, leaving 4 bases of the junction unmatched. The CDR3 sequence: CASSYPGQGAHSPLHF. CDR3 sequence (DNA): TGTGCCAGCAGTTACCCGGGACAGGGGGCACATTCACCCCTCCACTTT.

The genes are TRBV9 and TRBJ2-5; D may be TRBD1 (8 bases). This CDR3 is 16 amino acids long. V lost 2 bases and J lost 2, with 16 bases in between. Germline CDR1 SGDLS, CDR2 YYNGEE. This CDR3 reads CASSVRQGREQETQYF. CDR3 in DNA: TGTGCCAGCAGCGTTAGACAGGGGAGGGAGCAAGAGACCCAGTACTTC.

This clone has a single count. The chain couples TRBV11-2 to TRBJ1-3; D is ambiguous. The germline gives CDR1 SGHAT, CDR2 FQNNGV. The CDR3 is 14 residues long. The germline V and J ends were trimmed by 1 base and 2 bases, with 6 bases remaining between them. Here the CDR3 reads CASSLAGAGNTIYF. The CDR3 DNA sequence: TGTGCCAGCAGCTTAGCGGGAGCTGGAAACACCATATATTTT.